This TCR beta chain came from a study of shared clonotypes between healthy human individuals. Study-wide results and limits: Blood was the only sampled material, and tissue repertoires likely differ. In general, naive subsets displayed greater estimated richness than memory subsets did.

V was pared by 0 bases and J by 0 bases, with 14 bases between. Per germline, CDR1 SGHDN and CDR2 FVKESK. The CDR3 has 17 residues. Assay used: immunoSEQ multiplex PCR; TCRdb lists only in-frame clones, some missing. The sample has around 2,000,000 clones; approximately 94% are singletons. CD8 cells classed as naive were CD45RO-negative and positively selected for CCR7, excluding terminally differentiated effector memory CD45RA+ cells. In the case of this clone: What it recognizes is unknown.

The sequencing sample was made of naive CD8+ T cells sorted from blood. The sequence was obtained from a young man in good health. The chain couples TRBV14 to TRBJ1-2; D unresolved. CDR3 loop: CASSQDLATATNYGYTF. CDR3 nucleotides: TGTGCCAGCAGCCAAGACTTAGCAACGGCCACTAACTATGGCTACACCTTC.